The clone carrying this T cell receptor beta chain has just one count. Germline CDR1 reads MNHEY; CDR2 reads SVGAGI. The CDR3 totals 12 residues. V gave up 0 bases and J gave up 5 bases, with 4 bases separating them. In each case, RNA was isolated and then reverse transcribed into cDNA as the sequencing template. TCRdb's table, derived via immunoSEQ multiplex PCR, lists solely in-frame clones and lacks some. The sample includes around 190,000 clones, about 65% seen only once; the top ten take roughly 1.3%. This sample is drawn from a study of CD8+ T cells in alopecia areata. Study information: Treatment of the treated patients consisted of oral tofacitinib, 5 to 10 mg twice daily.

The treatment here: oral pan-JAK inhibitor, 5-10 mg twice daily. This specimen was CD4+ T cells sorted from blood, taken around week 49, from a patient treated with tofacitinib. The chain links TRBV6-5 to TRBJ1-2; D gene unclear. The receptor was derived from a human donor with alopecia areata. The CDR3 DNA reads as TGTGCCAGCAGTTACTCAAATTATGGCTACACCTTC. Its protein is CASSYSNYGYTF.